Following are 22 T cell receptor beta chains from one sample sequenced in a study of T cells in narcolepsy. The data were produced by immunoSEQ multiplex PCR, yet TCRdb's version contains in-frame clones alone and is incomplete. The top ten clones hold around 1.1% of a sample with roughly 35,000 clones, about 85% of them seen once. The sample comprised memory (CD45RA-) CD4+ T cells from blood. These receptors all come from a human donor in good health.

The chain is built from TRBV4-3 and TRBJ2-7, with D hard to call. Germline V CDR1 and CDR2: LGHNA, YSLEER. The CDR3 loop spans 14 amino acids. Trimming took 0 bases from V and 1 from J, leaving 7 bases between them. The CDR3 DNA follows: TGCGCCAGCAGCCAAGACAGCCTATCCTACGAGCAGTACTTC. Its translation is CASSQDSLSYEQYF.

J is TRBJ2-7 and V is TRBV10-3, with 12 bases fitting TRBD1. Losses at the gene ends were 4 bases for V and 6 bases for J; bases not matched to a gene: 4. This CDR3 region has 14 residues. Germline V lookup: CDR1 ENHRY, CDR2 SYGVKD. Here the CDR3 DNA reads TGTGCCATCAGTGTAGGGACAGGGGGCGCCGAGCAGTACTTC. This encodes CAISVGTGGAEQYF.

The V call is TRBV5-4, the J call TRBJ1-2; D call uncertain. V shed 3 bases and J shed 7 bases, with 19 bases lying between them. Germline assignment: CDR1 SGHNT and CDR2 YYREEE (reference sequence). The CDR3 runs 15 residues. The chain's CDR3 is CASSSAAVYPAGYTF. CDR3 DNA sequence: TGTGCCAGCAGCTCTGCGGCGGTCTACCCTGCTGGCTACACCTTC.

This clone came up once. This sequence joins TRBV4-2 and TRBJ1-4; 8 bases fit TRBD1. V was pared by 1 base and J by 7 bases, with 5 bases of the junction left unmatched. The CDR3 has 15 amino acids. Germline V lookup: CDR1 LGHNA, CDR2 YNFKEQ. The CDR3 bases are TGTGCCAGCAGCCAAGGCAGGGGGCAGGTTGAAAAACTGTTTTTT. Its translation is CASSQGRGQVEKLFF.

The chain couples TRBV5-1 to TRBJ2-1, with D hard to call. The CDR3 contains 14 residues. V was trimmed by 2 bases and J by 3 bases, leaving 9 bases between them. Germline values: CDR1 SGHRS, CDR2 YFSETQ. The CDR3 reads CASSFSSIYNEQFF. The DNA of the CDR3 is TGCGCCAGCAGCTTTAGCAGTATCTACAATGAGCAGTTCTTC.

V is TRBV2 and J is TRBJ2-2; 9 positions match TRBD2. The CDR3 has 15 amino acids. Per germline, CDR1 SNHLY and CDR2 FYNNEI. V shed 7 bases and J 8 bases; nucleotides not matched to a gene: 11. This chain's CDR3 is CASTGTSRKGGELFF. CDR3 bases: TGTGCCAGCACCGGGACTAGCAGGAAGGGGGGGGAGCTGTTTTTT.

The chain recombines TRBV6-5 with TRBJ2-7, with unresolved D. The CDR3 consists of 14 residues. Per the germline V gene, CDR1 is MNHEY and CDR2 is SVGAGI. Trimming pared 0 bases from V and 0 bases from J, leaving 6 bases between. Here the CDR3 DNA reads TGTGCCAGCAGTTACTCTCCTAGCTCCTACGAGCAGTACTTC. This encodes CASSYSPSSYEQYF.

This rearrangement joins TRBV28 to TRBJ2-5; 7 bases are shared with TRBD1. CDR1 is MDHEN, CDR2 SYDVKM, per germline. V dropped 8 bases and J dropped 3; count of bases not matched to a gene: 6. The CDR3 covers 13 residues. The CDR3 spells CASQGDRKETQYF. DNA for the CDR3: TGTGCCAGCCAGGGGGACCGGAAAGAGACCCAGTACTTC. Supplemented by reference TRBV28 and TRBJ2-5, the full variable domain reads DVKVTQSSRYLVKRTGEKVFLECVQDMDHENMFWYRQDPGLGLRLIYFSYDVKMKEKGDIPEGYSVSREKKERFSLILESASTNQTSMYLCASQGDRKETQYFGPGTRLLVL.

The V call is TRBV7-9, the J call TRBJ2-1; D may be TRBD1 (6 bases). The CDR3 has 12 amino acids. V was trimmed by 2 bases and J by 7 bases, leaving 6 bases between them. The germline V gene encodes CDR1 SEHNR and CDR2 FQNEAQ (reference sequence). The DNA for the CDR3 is TGTGCCAGCAGCTTACAGGGGAATGAGCAGTTCTTC. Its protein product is CASSLQGNEQFF.

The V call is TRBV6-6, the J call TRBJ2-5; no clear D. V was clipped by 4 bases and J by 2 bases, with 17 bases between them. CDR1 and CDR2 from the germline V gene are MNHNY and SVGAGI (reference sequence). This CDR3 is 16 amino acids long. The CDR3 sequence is CASSSPTLGVQETQYF. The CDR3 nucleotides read TGTGCCAGCAGTTCGCCTACCCTTGGGGTTCAAGAGACCCAGTACTTC.

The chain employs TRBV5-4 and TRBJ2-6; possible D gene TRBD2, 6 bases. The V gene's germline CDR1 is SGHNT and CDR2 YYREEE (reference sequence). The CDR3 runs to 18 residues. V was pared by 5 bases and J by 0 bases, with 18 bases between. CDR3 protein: CASSSWGVGGSGANVLTF. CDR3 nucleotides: TGTGCCAGCAGTTCCTGGGGGGTAGGAGGCTCTGGGGCCAACGTCCTGACTTTC.

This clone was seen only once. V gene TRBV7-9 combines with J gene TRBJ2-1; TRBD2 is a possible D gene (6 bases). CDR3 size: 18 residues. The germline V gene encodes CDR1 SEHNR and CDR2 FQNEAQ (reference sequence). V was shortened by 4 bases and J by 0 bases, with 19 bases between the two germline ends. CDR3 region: CASSSLPLRGTSYNEQFF. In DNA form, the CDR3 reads TGTGCCAGCAGCTCCCTCCCCCTCCGGGGGACCTCCTACAATGAGCAGTTCTTC.

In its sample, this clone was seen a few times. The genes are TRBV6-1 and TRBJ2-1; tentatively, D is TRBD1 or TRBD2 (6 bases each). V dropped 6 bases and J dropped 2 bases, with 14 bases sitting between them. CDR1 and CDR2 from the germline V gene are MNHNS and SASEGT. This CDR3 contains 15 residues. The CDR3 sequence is CASRGGPRAYNEQFF. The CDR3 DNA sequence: TGTGCCAGCAGGGGGGGCCCAAGGGCCTACAATGAGCAGTTCTTC.

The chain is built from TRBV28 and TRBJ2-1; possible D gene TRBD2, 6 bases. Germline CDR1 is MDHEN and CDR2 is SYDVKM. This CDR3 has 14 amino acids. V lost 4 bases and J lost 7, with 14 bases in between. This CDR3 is CASSSTSWLNEQFF. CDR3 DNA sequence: TGTGCCAGCAGTTCGACTAGTTGGCTTAATGAGCAGTTCTTC.

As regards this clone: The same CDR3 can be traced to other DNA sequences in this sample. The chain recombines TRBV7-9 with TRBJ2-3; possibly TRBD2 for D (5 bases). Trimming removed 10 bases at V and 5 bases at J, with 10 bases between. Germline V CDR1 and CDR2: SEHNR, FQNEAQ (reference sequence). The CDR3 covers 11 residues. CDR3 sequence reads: CATPRGDTQYF. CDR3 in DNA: TGTGCCACCCCACGGGGAGATACGCAGTATTTT.

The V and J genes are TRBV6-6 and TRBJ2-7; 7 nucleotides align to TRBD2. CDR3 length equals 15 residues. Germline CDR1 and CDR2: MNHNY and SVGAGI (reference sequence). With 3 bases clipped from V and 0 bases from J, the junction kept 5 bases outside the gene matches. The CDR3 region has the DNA TGTGCCAGCAGTTATCCTGGACTAGACTCCTACGAGCAGTACTTC. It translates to CASSYPGLDSYEQYF.

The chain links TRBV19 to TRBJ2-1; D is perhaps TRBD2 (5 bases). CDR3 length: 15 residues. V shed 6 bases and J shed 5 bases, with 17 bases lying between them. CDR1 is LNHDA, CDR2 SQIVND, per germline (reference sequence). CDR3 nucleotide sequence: TGTGCCAGTAGCTCCCCCTCCGGGATCCACAATGAGCAGTTCTTC. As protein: CASSSPSGIHNEQFF.

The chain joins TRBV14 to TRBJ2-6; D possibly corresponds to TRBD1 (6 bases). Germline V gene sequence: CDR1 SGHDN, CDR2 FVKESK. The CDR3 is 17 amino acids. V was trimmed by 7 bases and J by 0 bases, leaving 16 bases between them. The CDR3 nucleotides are TGTGCCAGCACCCAGGGGCAGCTCCTCTCTGGGGCCAACGTCCTGACTTTC. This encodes CASTQGQLLSGANVLTF.

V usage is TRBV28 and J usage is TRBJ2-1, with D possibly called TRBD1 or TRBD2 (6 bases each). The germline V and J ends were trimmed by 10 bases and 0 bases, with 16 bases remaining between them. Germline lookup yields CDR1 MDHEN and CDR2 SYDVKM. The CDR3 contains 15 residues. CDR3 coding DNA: TGTGCCACCGGGGGCGGCAGGAGCTCCTACAATGAGCAGTTCTTC. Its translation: CATGGGRSSYNEQFF.

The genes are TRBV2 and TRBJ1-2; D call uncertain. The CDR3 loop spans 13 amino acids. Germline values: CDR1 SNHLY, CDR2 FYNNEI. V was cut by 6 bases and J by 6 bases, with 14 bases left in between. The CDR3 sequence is CASRSDTSHGYTF. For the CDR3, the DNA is TGTGCCAGCAGGTCTGATACCAGCCATGGCTACACCTTC.

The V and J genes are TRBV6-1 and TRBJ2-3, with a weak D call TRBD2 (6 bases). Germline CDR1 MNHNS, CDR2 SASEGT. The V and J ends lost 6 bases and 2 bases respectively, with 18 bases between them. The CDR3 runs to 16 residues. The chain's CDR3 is CASRERLGGPTDTQYF. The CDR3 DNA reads TGTGCCAGCAGAGAAAGACTAGGAGGGCCCACAGATACGCAGTATTTT.

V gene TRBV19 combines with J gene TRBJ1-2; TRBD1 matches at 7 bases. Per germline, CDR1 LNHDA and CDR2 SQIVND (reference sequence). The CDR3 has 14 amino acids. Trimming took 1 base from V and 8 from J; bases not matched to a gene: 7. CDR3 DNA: TGTGCCAGTAGTATAGGACAGGGAGTTGAGGGCTACACCTTC. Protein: CASSIGQGVEGYTF.